The next 11 T cell receptor beta chains were all read from a single sample in a study of blood T cell repertoires in COVID-19. Assay: immunoSEQ multiplex PCR; the TCRdb copy retains only in-frame clones and omits some. Here the sample spans some 300,000 clones, approximately 88% being singletons. The specimen sequenced was PBMCs or T cells enriched from blood (not recorded which). The receptors come from a woman in her twenties or thirties who had recovered from COVID-19.

The genes are TRBV27 and TRBJ1-2; 10 positions agree with TRBD1. The V and J ends lost 6 bases and 5 bases, in that order; junction bases with no gene match: 6. CDR1 is MNHEY and CDR2 is SMNVEV in the germline V gene (reference sequence). CDR3 length equals 14 residues. CDR3 sequence reads: CASSQTGGGYGYTF. DNA for the CDR3: TGTGCCAGCAGCCAGACAGGGGGCGGGTATGGCTACACCTTC.

This clone was found once. The gene calls are TRBV13 and TRBJ1-1; D perhaps matches TRBD1 (5 bases). This CDR3 comprises 13 residues. V was trimmed by 0 bases and J by 10 bases, leaving 12 bases between them. Germline CDR1 and CDR2: PRHDT and FYEKMQ (reference sequence). The CDR3 loop is CASSLGLGQRAFF. CDR3 in DNA: TGTGCCAGCAGCTTAGGCCTGGGGCAGAGAGCTTTCTTT.

The V call is TRBV5-1, the J call TRBJ1-1, with a weak D call TRBD1 (6 bases). V lost 7 bases and J 2 bases, leaving 15 bases between the germline ends. CDR1 and CDR2 (germline): SGHRS, YFSETQ. The CDR3 runs 14 residues. The CDR3: CASGATGPNTEAFF. For the CDR3, the DNA is TGCGCCAGCGGTGCGACAGGTCCTAACACTGAAGCTTTCTTT.

The rearrangement links TRBV7-9 to TRBJ2-1, with no clear D. CDR1 is SEHNR and CDR2 is FQNEAQ in the germline V gene (reference sequence). V was cut by 1 base and J by 4 bases, with 8 bases left in between. This CDR3 spans 14 amino acids. The CDR3 DNA is TGTGCCAGCAGCTTAGACGTCGGGTACAATGAGCAGTTCTTC. It translates to CASSLDVGYNEQFF.

The chain has TRBV12-3 or TRBV12-4 and TRBJ2-3; D is perhaps TRBD1 (7 bases). The CDR3 consists of 13 residues. With 5 bases removed from V and 3 bases from J, the gap between germline ends came to 9 bases. Here the CDR3 reads CASSQGGTDTQYF. The CDR3 region has the DNA TGTGCCAGCAGTCAGGGGGGAACAGATACGCAGTATTTT.

The chain joins TRBV28 to TRBJ2-7, with 9 bases matching TRBD1. Germline V CDR1 and CDR2: MDHEN, SYDVKM. Losses at the gene ends were 2 bases for V and 2 bases for J; bases not matched to a gene: 7. This CDR3 contains 16 residues. The chain's CDR3 is CASSLLRQGVTYEQYF. CDR3 bases: TGTGCCAGCAGTTTACTACGACAGGGGGTTACCTACGAGCAGTACTTC.

This clone was detected a few times. V usage is TRBV10-3 and J usage is TRBJ1-1; 7 nucleotides align to TRBD1. V dropped 4 bases and J dropped 6; count of bases not matched to a gene: 5. The CDR3 sequence is 13 residues long. Germline V CDR1 and CDR2: ENHRY, SYGVKD. The CDR3 loop is CAISVQGFAEAFF. As DNA, the CDR3 is TGTGCCATCAGTGTACAGGGGTTTGCTGAAGCTTTCTTT.

This clone has a handful of counts. This chain connects TRBV2 to TRBJ2-7; D might be TRBD2 (6 bases). Looked up from germline, CDR1 is SNHLY and CDR2 is FYNNEI. This CDR3 spans 13 amino acids. The V and J ends lost 4 bases and 3 bases respectively, with 10 bases between them. The CDR3 DNA is TGTGCCAGCAGTGGGCGGGACCTCTACGAGCAGTACTTC. This codes for CASSGRDLYEQYF. The variable domain in full, completed from reference TRBV2 and TRBJ2-7, reads EPEVTQTPSHQVTQMGQEVILRCVPISNHLYFYWYRQILGQKVEFLVSFYNNEISEKSEIFDDQFSVERPDGSNFTLKIRSTKLEDSAMYFCASSGRDLYEQYFGPGTRLTVT.

The chain carries TRBV12-3 or TRBV12-4 and TRBJ2-1; possibly TRBD2 for D (5 bases). Between the trimmed V and J ends, which lost 7 bases and 7 bases, there was a span of 14 bases. The CDR3 is 13 amino acids. For the CDR3, the DNA is TGTGCCAGCAAGGTACTAGGTCCTAATGAGCAGTTCTTC. Protein product: CASKVLGPNEQFF.

This chain links TRBV11-2 with TRBJ1-1; the D is unclear. Germline assignment: CDR1 SGHAT and CDR2 FQNNGV. V was pared by 0 bases and J by 7 bases, with 6 bases between. The CDR3 covers 12 residues. The CDR3, as DNA: TGTGCCAGCAGCTTAGATCGGAGTGAAGCTTTCTTT. This gives the protein CASSLDRSEAFF. Together with reference TRBV11-2 and TRBJ1-1, the CDR3 gives the full variable domain: EAGVAQSPRYKIIEKRQSVAFWCNPISGHATLYWYQQILGQGPKLLIQFQNNGVVDDSQLPKDRFSAERLKGVDSTLKIQPAKLEDSAVYLCASSLDRSEAFFGQGTRLTVV.

V gene TRBV29-1 combines with J gene TRBJ2-3; 9 bases match TRBD2. The V and J ends lost 4 bases and 2 bases, in that order; junction bases with no gene match: 10. CDR3 length: 16 residues. The germline gives CDR1 SQVTM, CDR2 ANQGSEA. The CDR3 bases are TGCAGCGTTGCCTCCGGCGGGAGGGCCTTCACAGATACGCAGTATTTT. It yields the protein CSVASGGRAFTDTQYF.